The 4 T cell receptor beta chains reported below all come from one sample, sequenced in a study of neurological immune-mediated disorders. TCRdb independently ran MiXCR on the 5' RACE reads; one entry per CDR3 protein. This table has about 88,000 distinct CDR3 sequences, approximately 3.3% appearing once. Sequenced: PBMCs. All receptors derive from a woman aged 18 to 35 with multiple sclerosis.

The chain combines TRBV10-3 with TRBJ2-5; perhaps TRBD1 as D (6 bases). Germline loops: CDR1 ENHRY, CDR2 SYGVKD. V lost 6 bases to trimming and J lost 2 bases, with 10 bases between them. This CDR3 has 13 amino acids. CDR3 sequence: CAIRPDRQETQYF. The CDR3 DNA follows: TGTGCCATCAGGCCCGACAGGCAAGAGACCCAGTACTTC.

This clonotype appeared many times. The rearrangement joins TRBV6-6 to TRBJ2-1, with 11 bases that match TRBD2. Germline V lookup: CDR1 MNHNY, CDR2 SVGAGI (reference sequence). CDR3 length: 16 amino acids. V shed 5 bases and J 0 bases; nucleotides not matched to a gene: 3. The CDR3 spells CASSPGLADSYNEQFF. The CDR3 nucleotides read TGTGCCAGCAGTCCGGGACTAGCGGACTCCTACAATGAGCAGTTCTTC.

Concerning this clonotype: A much more abundant neighbour one base away suggests this may be a read error. The chain combines TRBV20-1 with TRBJ2-7; 7 nucleotides align to TRBD1. Losses at the gene ends were 7 bases for V and 6 bases for J; bases not matched to a gene: 9. Looked up from germline, CDR1 is DFQATT and CDR2 is SNEGSKA (reference sequence). The CDR3 runs 12 residues. CDR3 in DNA: TGCAGTGAAAAGGGACAGTGGCCCGAGCAGTACTTC. Translated, it gives CSEKGQWPEQYF.

This clonotype was detected ten times or more. This CDR3 is CSARAPGGRPDTQYF. In DNA form, the CDR3 reads TGCAGTGCTAGAGCCCCGGGAGGACGTCCGGATACGCAGTATTTT. This sequence joins TRBV20-1 and TRBJ2-3; 7 positions match TRBD2. CDR1 DFQATT and CDR2 SNEGSKA come from the germline V gene (reference sequence). The CDR3 covers 15 residues. J was trimmed by 6 bases and V by 1 base; bases with no gene match: 10.